This T cell receptor beta chain comes out of a study of blood T cell repertoires in COVID-19. Background on the study: Whether acute or convalescent, the COVID-19 samples came from the United States, Italy and Spain. The cDNA or gDNA used as material had been derived from T cells, B-cell-depleted T cells, or PBMCs.

In the source study's methods: Amplified reference gene primers provided the basis for estimating nucleated cell counts. Some clones are missing from TCRdb's copy, which holds only in-frame ones; the method was immunoSEQ multiplex PCR. D and trimming come from the DNA, and the V and J calls and clone size come from that table. The sample shows 65,000 to 90,000 clones, approximately 80% of them seen only once. Germline loops: CDR1 LNHDA, CDR2 SQIVND (reference sequence). CDR3 size: 14 residues. V gave up 5 bases and J gave up 5 bases, with 13 bases separating them. This chain uses TRBV19 with TRBJ1-5, with TRBD1 as a possible D gene (6 bases). Sample: peripheral blood. The origin of this receptor is an older woman with acute or convalescent COVID-19. Here the CDR3 reads CASSPGQRYQPQHF. As DNA, the CDR3 is TGTGCCAGTAGTCCCGGACAGAGGTATCAGCCCCAGCATTTT.